Listed below are T cell receptor beta chains from one sample, sequenced in a study of Graves' ophthalmopathy and Graves' hyperthyroidism. TCRdb reanalysed the multiplex PCR reads using MiXCR and keeps one entry per CDR3 protein. The sample records 620,000 or so distinct CDR3 sequences, about 20% being singletons. Sample: peripheral blood. The receptors come from a woman in her late teens or twenties with stable Graves' hyperthyroidism. Some clones in this sample may be carry-over from other donors' samples. CDR3s include the opening cysteine and the closing phenylalanine or tryptophan. The D gene is left open where the match is weak. Rows give clone size only sometimes, using once, few, many, or a class for an expanded clone.

V gene	D gene	J gene	clone size	CDR3 DNA	CDR3 protein
TRBV10-2	-	TRBJ2-7	many	TGCGCCAGCAGTGAGATGGGTACGAGCGAGCAGTACTTC	CASSEMGTSEQYF
TRBV12-3/TRBV12-4	TRBD1	TRBJ2-7	-	TGTGCCAGCAGTCCCCGGGACAGGGTCCACGAGCAGTACTTC	CASSPRDRVHEQYF
TRBV2	-	TRBJ2-2	-	TGTGCCAGCAGGGCGGGACAAGAGAACACCGGGGAGCTGTTTTTT	CASRAGQENTGELFF
TRBV12-5	-	TRBJ2-5	few	TGTGCTAGTGGTTTGGTAATGGAGACCCAGTACTTC	CASGLVMETQYF
TRBV14	TRBD2	TRBJ2-7	-	TGTGCCAGCAGCCAAAGAGCGGGAGGGAATGACGAGCAGTACTTC	CASSQRAGGNDEQYF
TRBV6-5	-	TRBJ1-6	many	TGTGCCAGCAGGATCGACGCGGGTAATTCACCCCTCCACTTT	CASRIDAGNSPLHF
TRBV15	TRBD2	TRBJ2-5	many	TGTGCCACCAGCAGAGATCTAGCGGGGAAAGAGACCCAGTACTTC	CATSRDLAGKETQYF
TRBV6-1	-	TRBJ1-5	-	TGTGCCAGCAGTGAAGCGGGGGGGCGCGATGGCAATCAGCCCCAGCATTTT	CASSEAGGRDGNQPQHF
TRBV12-3/TRBV12-4	TRBD1	TRBJ2-5	many	TGTGCCAGCAGTTTCCGGGACAGTAAAGAGACCCAGTACTTC	CASSFRDSKETQYF
TRBV6-2/TRBV6-3	TRBD2	TRBJ2-2	-	TGTGCCAGCAGCCAAGATCTGCAGGGGACTAGCGGGGGCGGGGAGCTGTTTTTT	CASSQDLQGTSGGGELFF
TRBV28	-	TRBJ1-1	few	TGTGCCAGCAGCCCTCCCGACGGCGTACAGATGCTTGTCACTGAAGCTTTCTTT	CASSPPDGVQMLVTEAFF
TRBV10-1	-	TRBJ2-2	many	TGCGCCCCCAAAGGGCTTTGGAACACCGGGGAGCTGTTTTTT	CAPKGLWNTGELFF
TRBV28	TRBD1	TRBJ2-5	many	TGTGCCAGCAGTCCGTTCCGGGACAGGTTTCGAGAGACCCAGTACTTC	CASSPFRDRFRETQYF
TRBV6-5	TRBD1	TRBJ1-1	many	TGTGCCAGCAGCACCTCGGGCGGACAGGGGAACACTGAAGCTTTCTTT	CASSTSGGQGNTEAFF
TRBV5-1	-	TRBJ1-5	-	TGCGCCAGCAGCTTGGAAGGAGTCTCTAGCAATCAGCCCCAGCATTTT	CASSLEGVSSNQPQHF
TRBV20-1	-	TRBJ2-7	few	TGCAGTGCTGCCATCTGGGGCGAGGGCTCCTACGAGCAGTACTTC	CSAAIWGEGSYEQYF
TRBV29-1	TRBD2	TRBJ2-7	many	TGCAGCGTTGAAATTCTACTAGCGGGAGGGCTCGCCTACGAGCAGTACTTC	CSVEILLAGGLAYEQYF
TRBV3-1	-	TRBJ1-1	-	TGTGCCAGCAGCCCCTTCTTGCAGACTGAAGCTTTCTTT	CASSPFLQTEAFF
TRBV20-1	TRBD1	TRBJ1-2	many	TGCAGTGCTGCACAGGGGGGGTATGGCTACACCTTC	CSAAQGGYGYTF
TRBV20-1	-	TRBJ1-3	many	TGCAGTGCTAGAGATGTGAGTTCTGGAAACACCATATATTTT	CSARDVSSGNTIYF
TRBV11-2	TRBD1	TRBJ2-5	-	TGTGCCAGTTCCCCGACAGGGCGGGTGGAGACCCAGTACTTC	CASSPTGRVETQYF
TRBV28	-	TRBJ2-7	many	TGTGCCAGCAGAAAACCCGGGAACCCAGTCACCGAGCAGTACTTC	CASRKPGNPVTEQYF
TRBV12-5	-	TRBJ2-5	many	TGTGCTAGTGGCCTCAGGGAGACCCAGTACTTC	CASGLRETQYF
TRBV20-1	-	TRBJ1-1	-	TGCAGTGCTAGGGTGTTATACCGGAACACTGAAGCTTTCTTT	CSARVLYRNTEAFF
TRBV28	TRBD2	TRBJ2-7	-	TGTGCCAGCAGTTTTGGAGGGAGGGGATCCTACGAGCAGTACTTC	CASSFGGRGSYEQYF
TRBV11-2	-	TRBJ2-7	-	TGTGCCAGCAGCTTACAGGCCGAAATTGGCGACGAGCAGTACTTC	CASSLQAEIGDEQYF
TRBV5-1	-	TRBJ2-2	-	TGCGCCAGCAGCTTGGCCGCGGAGGGGATCGGGGAGCTGTTTTTT	CASSLAAEGIGELFF
TRBV2	-	TRBJ1-6	many	TGTGCCAGCGAGGGTGGGGATTCACCCCTCCACTTT	CASEGGDSPLHF
TRBV5-1	-	TRBJ2-7	once	TGCGCCAGCAGCGGGGACGTACTATCCTACGAGCAGTACTTC	CASSGDVLSYEQYF
TRBV11-1	TRBD1	TRBJ2-7	many	TGTGCCAGCAGCGTACAGGGGAACGAGCAGTACTTC	CASSVQGNEQYF
TRBV28	-	TRBJ2-7	many	TGTGCCAGCAGTTTCTCATGGAAAGGGGACTACGAGCAGTACTTC	CASSFSWKGDYEQYF
TRBV14	TRBD1	TRBJ2-5	many	TGTGCCAGCAGTCATCCTAGGGGGACAGTCCAGAAACTACAAGAGACCCAGTACTTC	CASSHPRGTVQKLQETQYF
TRBV7-8	-	TRBJ1-5	many	TGTGCCAGCAGCTTGACTGCCCTGACGTTTCAGCCCCAGCATTTT	CASSLTALTFQPQHF
TRBV28	-	TRBJ2-7	many	TGTGCCAGCAGCCCAAGCCGCGCCCCCCTCTACGAGCAGTACTTC	CASSPSRAPLYEQYF
TRBV9	-	TRBJ2-7	many	TGTGCCAGCAGCGAAGGACAGCCGAGCTCCTACGAGCAGTACTTC	CASSEGQPSSYEQYF
TRBV12-3/TRBV12-4	-	TRBJ1-2	many	TGTGCCAGCAGGAGGGATAGTAGTGGCTACACCTTC	CASRRDSSGYTF
TRBV2	-	TRBJ2-7	many	TGTGCCAGCAGCACCAGGGGGGGGTCCTACGAGCAGTACTTC	CASSTRGGSYEQYF
TRBV12-3/TRBV12-4	TRBD1	TRBJ1-2	many	TGTGCCAGCACCCGGGACAGGGTCGGCTACACCTTC	CASTRDRVGYTF
TRBV12-3/TRBV12-4	-	TRBJ2-7	many	TGTGCCAGCAGTTTATCGGACACTTCCTACGAGCAGTACTTC	CASSLSDTSYEQYF
TRBV5-1	TRBD2	TRBJ2-5	few	TGCGCCAGCAGCCTCACCGGGACTAGTCCTCAAGAGACCAAGTACTTC	CASSLTGTSPQETKYF
TRBV12-3/TRBV12-4	-	TRBJ1-1	many	TGTGCCAGCAGCTTCCATGGGAACACTGAAGCTTTCTTT	CASSFHGNTEAFF
TRBV5-4	-	TRBJ1-2	many	TGTGCCAGCAGCTTGGAGCCTTTTAACTATGGCTACACCTTC	CASSLEPFNYGYTF
TRBV24-1	-	TRBJ1-1	few	TGTGCCACCAGTGATTTATGGGGAGCTGAAGCTTTCTTT	CATSDLWGAEAFF
TRBV7-9	-	TRBJ1-2	-	TGTGCCAGCAGCTTCGTCTCGGCGGTAGATGGCTACACCTTC	CASSFVSAVDGYTF
TRBV4-2	TRBD2	TRBJ2-7	many	TGTGCCAGCAGCCAAGAGCGGGGGGGCCGGGGGAGCTCCTACGAGCAGTACTTC	CASSQERGGRGSSYEQYF
TRBV15	-	TRBJ2-7	-	TGTGCCACCAGCAGAGATAAGAAGGGGACCTACGAGCAGTACTTC	CATSRDKKGTYEQYF
TRBV11-1	TRBD1	TRBJ2-7	few	TGTGCCAGCAGCTTCAAACCGGGACAGGGATCCCACGAGCAGTACTTC	CASSFKPGQGSHEQYF
TRBV20-1	-	TRBJ1-5	many	TGCAGTGCTAGGCTACAGGGTCGGGAAAATCAGCCCCAGCATTTT	CSARLQGRENQPQHF
TRBV9	-	TRBJ2-5	-	TGTGCCAGCAGCGTCGGGATCCAAGAGACCGAGTACTTC	CASSVGIQETEYF
TRBV5-1	-	TRBJ2-5	-	TGCGCCAGCAGCTTGGCCTGGGGGAGGCCGCAAGAGACCCAGTACTTC	CASSLAWGRPQETQYF
TRBV12-3/TRBV12-4	-	TRBJ2-3	many	TGTGCCAGCAGTTTAGTGGGGAGCACAGATACGCAGTATTTT	CASSLVGSTDTQYF
TRBV7-6	-	TRBJ2-7	-	TGTGCCAGCAGCTTACCGGCCGAGGGCGAGCAGTACTTC	CASSLPAEGEQYF
TRBV5-1	-	TRBJ2-7	few	TGCGCCAGCAGCTTGAGGTTTGGATCCGGCTCCTACGAGCAGTACTTC	CASSLRFGSGSYEQYF